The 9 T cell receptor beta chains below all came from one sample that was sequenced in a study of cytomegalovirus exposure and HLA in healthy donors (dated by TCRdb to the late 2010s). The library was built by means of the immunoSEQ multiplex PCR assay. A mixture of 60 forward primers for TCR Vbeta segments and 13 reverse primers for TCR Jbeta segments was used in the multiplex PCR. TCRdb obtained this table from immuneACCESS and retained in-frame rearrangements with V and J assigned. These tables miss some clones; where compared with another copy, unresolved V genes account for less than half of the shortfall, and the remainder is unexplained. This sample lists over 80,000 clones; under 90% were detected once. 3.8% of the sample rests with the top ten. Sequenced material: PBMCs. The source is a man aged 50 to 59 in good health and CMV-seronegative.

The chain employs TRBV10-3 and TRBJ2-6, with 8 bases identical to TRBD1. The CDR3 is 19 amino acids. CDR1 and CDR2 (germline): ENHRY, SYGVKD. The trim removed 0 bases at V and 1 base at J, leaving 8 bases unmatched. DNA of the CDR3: TGTGCCATCAGTGAGTCGGACAGGGAGTTTCTTTCTGGGGCCAACGTCCTGACTTTC. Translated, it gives CAISESDREFLSGANVLTF.

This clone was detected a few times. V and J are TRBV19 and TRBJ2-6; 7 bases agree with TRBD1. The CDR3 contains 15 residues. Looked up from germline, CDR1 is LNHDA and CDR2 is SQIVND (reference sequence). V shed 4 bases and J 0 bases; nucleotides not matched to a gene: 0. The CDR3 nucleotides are TGTGCCAGTAGTAACAGGGGCTCTGGGGCCAACGTCCTGACTTTC. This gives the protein CASSNRGSGANVLTF.

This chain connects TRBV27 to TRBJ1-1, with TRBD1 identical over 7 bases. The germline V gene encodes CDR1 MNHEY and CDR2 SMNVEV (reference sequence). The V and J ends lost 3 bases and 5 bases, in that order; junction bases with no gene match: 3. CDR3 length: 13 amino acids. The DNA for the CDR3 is TGTGCCAGCAGTTTCGGCAGGGGGACTGAAGCTTTCTTT. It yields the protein CASSFGRGTEAFF.

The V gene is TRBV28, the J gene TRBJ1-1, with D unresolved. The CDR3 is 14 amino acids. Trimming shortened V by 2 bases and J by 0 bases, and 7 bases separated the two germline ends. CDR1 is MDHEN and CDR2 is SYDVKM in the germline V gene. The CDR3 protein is CASSLQHVNTEAFF. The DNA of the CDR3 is TGTGCCAGCAGTTTACAACATGTGAACACTGAAGCTTTCTTT.

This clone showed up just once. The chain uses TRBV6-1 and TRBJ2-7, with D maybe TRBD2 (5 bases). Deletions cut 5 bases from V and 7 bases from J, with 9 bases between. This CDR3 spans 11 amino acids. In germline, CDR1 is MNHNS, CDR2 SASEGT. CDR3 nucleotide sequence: TGTGCCAGCAGTCGAGGGTTGGAGCAGTACTTC. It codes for CASSRGLEQYF.

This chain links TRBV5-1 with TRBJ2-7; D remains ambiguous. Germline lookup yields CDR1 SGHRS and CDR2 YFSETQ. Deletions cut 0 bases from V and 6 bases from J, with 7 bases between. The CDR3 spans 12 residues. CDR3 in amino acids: CASSLGQSEQYF. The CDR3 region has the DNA TGCGCCAGCAGCTTGGGCCAGTCCGAGCAGTACTTC. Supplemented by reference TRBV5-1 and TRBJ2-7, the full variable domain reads KAGVTQTPRYLIKTRGQQVTLSCSPISGHRSVSWYQQTPGQGLQFLFEYFSETQRNKGNFPGRFSGRQFSNSRSEMNVSTLELGDSALYLCASSLGQSEQYFGPGTRLTVT.

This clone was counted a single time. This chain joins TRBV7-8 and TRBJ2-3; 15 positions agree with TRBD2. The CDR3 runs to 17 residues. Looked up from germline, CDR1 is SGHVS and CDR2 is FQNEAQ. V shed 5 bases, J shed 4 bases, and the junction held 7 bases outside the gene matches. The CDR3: CASSPSGLAGGADTQYF. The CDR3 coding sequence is TGTGCCAGCAGCCCATCGGGACTAGCGGGAGGAGCAGATACGCAGTATTTT.

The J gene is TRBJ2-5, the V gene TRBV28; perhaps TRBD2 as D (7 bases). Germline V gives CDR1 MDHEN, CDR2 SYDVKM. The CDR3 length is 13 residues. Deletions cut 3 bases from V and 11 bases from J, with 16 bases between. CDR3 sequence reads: CASSLSEGGVQYF. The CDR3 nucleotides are TGTGCCAGCAGTTTGAGCGAAGGGGGGGTGCAGTACTTC.

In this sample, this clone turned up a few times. CDR3 region: CASSRGQGGGSQHF. CDR3 sequence (DNA): TGTGCCAGCAGTCGAGGACAGGGTGGAGGGTCCCAGCATTTT. V is TRBV6-5 and J is TRBJ1-5; 8 bases agree with TRBD1. This CDR3 region has 14 residues. V shed 5 bases, J shed 11 bases, and the junction held 11 bases outside the gene matches. Germline V gene lookup returns CDR1 MNHEY and CDR2 SVGAGI.